This T cell receptor beta chain was observed in a study of T-cell reconstitution after alpha-beta-depleted transplantation in children. Study-level points and caveats: Surviving thymic progenitors and recipient T cells were the source of high TCRbeta diversity at day 60 in some patients. Counts and diversity of T cells one year after transplant came mostly from newly produced T cells.

Turning to this clonotype: Antigen unknown.

CDR1 is MNHEY and CDR2 is SVGAGI in the germline V gene. Germline trimming cut 0 bases from V and 3 bases from J; bases unmatched to any gene: 12. The CDR3 runs to 18 residues. Molecular barcoding with unique molecular identifiers was used for the TCRbeta library. TCRdb used MiXCR to reprocess the PCR reads, holding one entry per CDR3 protein. This sample has hundreds of thousands of distinct CDR3 sequences, with roughly 13% found just once. The rearrangement uses TRBV6-5 and TRBJ2-5; 8 positions agree with TRBD2. Here the sequenced sample was PBMCs, mostly from graft donor cells, taken 360 days after TCRalphabeta/CD19-depleted stem cell transplant. The clonotype originates from a male patient younger than 18 who had a stem cell transplant for acute myeloid leukemia, so the T cells may come from the graft donor. Here the CDR3 reads CASSYSTGGSYLKETQYF. As DNA, the CDR3 is TGTGCCAGCAGTTACTCAACGGGAGGGTCCTATTTAAAAGAGACCCAGTACTTC.